These 15 T cell receptor beta chains were sequenced from one sample in a study of blood T cells in healthy people across ages. A sample-barcoded 5' primer and a J-beta primer mix were used in a second PCR of about 7 to 12 cycles. MiXCR, applied by TCRdb to the 5' RACE reads, yields one record per CDR3 protein. The data hold about 1,500,000 distinct CDR3 sequences, with roughly 40% observed a single time. What was sequenced was blood. All receptors derive from a woman aged 18-29 years in good health.

The chain links TRBV12-3 or TRBV12-4 to TRBJ2-1; D uncertain. The length of the CDR3 is 14 residues. Trimming left V 4 bases short and J 0 bases short, with 7 bases between. The CDR3 is CASSSQYSYNEQFF. CDR3 nucleotides: TGTGCCAGCAGTTCCCAGTACTCCTACAATGAGCAGTTCTTC.

This chain connects TRBV2 to TRBJ2-4; TRBD2 is a possible D gene (5 bases). The DNA end is a closer match to TRBJ2-7, so the J assignment may be wrong. The germline V gene has CDR1 SNHLY and CDR2 FYNNEI. The CDR3 contains 12 residues. The CDR3 bases are TGTGCCAGCAAGCGGTGGGAGAGCGAGCAGTACTTC. This translates into CASKRWESEQYF.

The CDR3 is CASSPQQVGYGYTF. In DNA form, the CDR3 reads TGTGCCAGCTCACCACAACAGGTTGGGTATGGCTACACCTTC. The chain joins TRBV18 to TRBJ1-2; weak D call: TRBD1 (5 bases). Per germline, CDR1 KGHSH and CDR2 LQKENI. Trimming shortened V by 1 base and J by 5 bases, and 11 bases separated the two germline ends. There are 14 residues in the CDR3.

The chain links TRBV29-1 to TRBJ2-1; 8 positions match TRBD2. This CDR3 region has 17 residues. V dropped 5 bases and J dropped 2; count of bases not matched to a gene: 14. Germline assignment: CDR1 SQVTM and CDR2 ANQGSEA. CDR3 protein: CSVSRGSGIGTYNEQFF. CDR3 bases: TGCAGCGTTTCACGGGGTAGCGGGATAGGAACCTACAATGAGCAGTTCTTC.

The rearrangement joins TRBV20-1 to TRBJ2-1; TRBD2 aligns across 11 bases. The end of the DNA fits TRBJ2-7 better, so the J call may be wrong. Per germline, CDR1 DFQATT and CDR2 SNEGSKA (reference sequence). This CDR3 is 13 amino acids long. CDR3 DNA: TGCAGTGCGGGGACTAGCGGCTACAATGAGCAGTACTTC. Its protein product is CSAGTSGYNEQYF.

This clonotype showed up just once. CDR3 in amino acids: CASSLGRGKLFF. In nucleotides, the CDR3 is TGTGCCAGCAGTTTAGGCAGGGGAAAACTGTTTTTT. The chain recombines TRBV28 with TRBJ1-4; possibly TRBD1 for D (6 bases). Germline V gives CDR1 MDHEN, CDR2 SYDVKM. V was cut by 2 bases and J by 10 bases, with 8 bases left in between. The length of the CDR3 is 12 residues.

The chain recombines TRBV14 with TRBJ1-2, with D possibly TRBD1 on 5 matching bases. The ends were cut back, 4 bases at V and 3 bases at J, with 15 bases in the middle. The CDR3 contains 15 residues. Looked up from germline, CDR1 is SGHDN and CDR2 is FVKESK. The CDR3 is CASSRPGTVYYGYTF. CDR3 DNA: TGTGCCAGCAGCCGGCCCGGGACGGTCTACTATGGCTACACCTTC.

The chain uses TRBV6-2 or TRBV6-3 and TRBJ2-7; 8 bases are shared with TRBD2. V dropped 6 bases and J dropped 7; count of bases not matched to a gene: 14. The CDR3 consists of 15 residues. Germline CDR1 and CDR2: MNHEY and SVGEGT. CDR3 coding DNA: TGTGCCAGCAGCAAAGCGGGAGACCGCCTCAATGAGCAGTACTTC. Amino acid sequence: CASSKAGDRLNEQYF.

As to this clonotype: The junction does not match germline at one end; this may be a read error. J is TRBJ2-1 and V is TRBV20-1; possibly TRBD2 for D (6 bases). From germline, CDR1 is DFQATT and CDR2 SNEGSKA (reference sequence). The CDR3 spans 15 residues. This chain's CDR3 is CSDTQPGLLYKEQFF. For the CDR3, the DNA is TGCAGTGATACGCAACCGGGACTCCTCTACAAGGAGCAGTTCTTC.

The chain recombines TRBV5-6 with TRBJ1-2; D is undetermined. The CDR3 spans 16 residues. CDR1 and CDR2 from the germline V gene are SGHDT and YYEEEE. Trimming took 6 bases from V and 2 from J, leaving 20 bases between them. The CDR3 region is CASIRMGMAVNYGYTF. The CDR3 DNA is TGTGCCAGCATCCGAATGGGTATGGCAGTCAACTATGGCTACACCTTC.

The chain employs TRBV12-3 or TRBV12-4 and TRBJ1-2; no clear D gene. This CDR3 has 15 amino acids. V lost 1 base, J lost 5 bases, and 14 bases lay in between. Here the CDR3 reads CASSLGGLGTYGYTF. The CDR3 coding sequence is TGTGCCAGCAGTTTAGGGGGTCTGGGCACTTATGGCTACACCTTC.

The chain has TRBV29-1 and TRBJ2-1, with D possibly TRBD2 on 5 matching bases. V was trimmed by 4 bases and J by 1 base, leaving 17 bases between them. The germline V gene has CDR1 SQVTM and CDR2 ANQGSEA. This CDR3 comprises 16 residues. The CDR3 DNA reads as TGCAGCGTTGTAAGTGGCGCGGGCCTATCCTACAATGAGCAGTTCTTC. The encoded protein is CSVVSGAGLSYNEQFF.

The V and J genes are TRBV27 and TRBJ1-2; 9 nucleotides agree with TRBD1. Per germline, CDR1 MNHEY and CDR2 SMNVEV (reference sequence). The CDR3 totals 15 residues. The ends lost 7 bases at V and 1 base at J; junction bases unmatched: 7. The CDR3 sequence is CASTKGQGGNYGYTF. The CDR3 region has the DNA TGTGCCAGCACCAAGGGACAGGGCGGTAACTATGGCTACACCTTC.

This clonotype was seen more than once but under ten times. The rearrangement joins TRBV7-6 to TRBJ2-1, with no clear D. V lost 5 bases and J 6 bases, leaving 14 bases between the germline ends. Germline CDR1 reads SGHVS; CDR2 reads FNYEAQ. CDR3 size: 14 residues. CDR3 coding DNA: TGTGCCAGCAGCGCACCGCTGAGTGGCAATGAGCAGTTCTTC. Its protein is CASSAPLSGNEQFF.

V gene TRBV20-1 combines with J gene TRBJ2-1, with 9 bases lining up with TRBD2. J was trimmed by 0 bases and V by 5 bases; bases with no gene match: 8. The CDR3 is 16 amino acids. CDR1 and CDR2 from the germline V gene are DFQATT and SNEGSKA (reference sequence). The CDR3: CSAHAASGASYNEQFF. The CDR3 coding sequence is TGCAGTGCTCACGCGGCTAGCGGGGCCTCCTACAATGAGCAGTTCTTC.